This passage covers 22 T cell receptor beta chains from one sample sequenced in a study of OX40 agonist ivuxolimab in advanced cancers. Only in-frame clones appear in the TCRdb table, and some are missing; sequencing was by immunoSEQ multiplex PCR. The data hold 40,000 to 65,000 clones, with approximately 81% observed a single time. This sample comprised CD4+ or CD8+ T cells sorted from blood, obtained in a trial of the OX40 agonist ivuxolimab. The receptors originated from an adult with an advanced solid tumor such as melanoma, head and neck, liver or kidney cancer.

The chain employs TRBV10-2 and TRBJ2-2; perhaps TRBD2 as D (5 bases). The V end was cut by 6 bases, the J end by 5 bases, with 10 bases between. CDR1 WSHSY and CDR2 SAAADI come from the germline V gene. This CDR3 has 13 residues. CDR3 in amino acids: CASRALDTGELFF. The DNA of the CDR3 is TGCGCCAGCAGAGCACTAGATACCGGGGAGCTGTTTTTT.

V and J are TRBV19 and TRBJ1-2; TRBD1 is a possible D gene (6 bases). The V and J ends lost 5 bases and 6 bases respectively, with 16 bases between them. Germline assignment: CDR1 LNHDA and CDR2 SQIVND (reference sequence). CDR3 length equals 14 residues. Here the CDR3 DNA reads TGTGCCAGTAGTCCACAACAGGGTGCGAATGGCTACACCTTC. As protein: CASSPQQGANGYTF.

The chain joins TRBV18 to TRBJ2-5; D unresolved. The CDR3 runs to 14 residues. Between the trimmed V and J ends, which lost 0 bases and 4 bases, there was a span of 9 bases. Germline V gene lookup returns CDR1 KGHSH and CDR2 LQKENI. The CDR3 loop is CASSPPPPGETQYF. CDR3 in DNA: TGTGCCAGCTCACCACCCCCCCCGGGAGAGACCCAGTACTTC.

This clone was seen ten or more times. V usage is TRBV7-2 and J usage is TRBJ2-4, with D tentatively TRBD2 (5 bases). Trimming pared 1 base from V and 7 bases from J, leaving 14 bases between. CDR3 size: 15 residues. CDR1 and CDR2 from the germline V gene are SGHTA and FQGNSA. The CDR3 reads CASSLGAGSGNIQYF. CDR3 in DNA: TGTGCCAGCAGCTTAGGGGCAGGTTCGGGGAACATTCAGTACTTC.

The V and J genes are TRBV19 and TRBJ2-3, with 13 bases identical to TRBD2. The germline V gene encodes CDR1 LNHDA and CDR2 SQIVND (reference sequence). The CDR3 loop spans 16 amino acids. V trimming: 9 bases; J trimming: 2 bases; junction bases outside the gene matches: 8. The CDR3 coding sequence is TGTGCCAGGACACCGGGACTAGCGGGATACACAGATACGCAGTATTTT. Translating gives CARTPGLAGYTDTQYF.

This clone was picked up one time. This chain links TRBV9 with TRBJ2-3, with 7 bases identical to TRBD1. CDR1 is SGDLS and CDR2 is YYNGEE in the germline V gene. V gave up 5 bases and J gave up 2 bases; unmatched junction bases: 2. CDR3 length equals 13 residues. CDR3 residues: CASSQGVTDTQYF. The CDR3 DNA reads as TGTGCCAGCAGTCAGGGGGTCACAGATACGCAGTATTTT.

The V gene is TRBV5-6, the J gene TRBJ1-2; D perhaps matches TRBD1 (6 bases). Between the trimmed V and J ends, which lost 4 bases and 6 bases, there was a span of 13 bases. This CDR3 has 13 amino acids. The germline V gene has CDR1 SGHDT and CDR2 YYEEEE. CDR3 amino acids: CASSQTGSDGYTF. As DNA, the CDR3 is TGTGCCAGCAGCCAAACAGGGAGCGATGGCTACACCTTC. Drawing the rest from reference TRBV5-6 and TRBJ1-2, the complete variable domain is DAGVTQSPTHLIKTRGQQVTLRCSPKSGHDTVSWYQQALGQGPQFIFQYYEEEERQRGNFPDRFSGHQFPNYSSELNVNALLLGDSALYLCASSQTGSDGYTFGSGTRLTVV.

The gene calls are TRBV5-3 and TRBJ2-1; TRBD2 aligns across 9 bases. TRBV5-3 counts as an open reading frame of uncertain function. The CDR3 is 15 residues long. V was pared by 4 bases and J by 3 bases, with 5 bases of the junction left unmatched. The DNA of the CDR3 is TGTGCCAGAAGCCCGGGCGGGAGGGACTACAATGAGCAGTTCTTC. Protein sequence: CARSPGGRDYNEQFF.

V gene TRBV9 combines with J gene TRBJ2-7; D not certain. Germline CDR1 SGDLS, CDR2 YYNGEE. The CDR3 is 14 residues long. The V end was cut by 4 bases, the J end by 2 bases, with 13 bases between. The CDR3 nucleotides read TGTGCCAGCAGCAAGACGGAAGGGACCTACGAGCAGTACTTC. Translated: CASSKTEGTYEQYF.

J is TRBJ2-1 and V is TRBV10-3; D unclear. V shed 6 bases and J shed 8 bases, with 8 bases lying between them. Germline CDR1 and CDR2: ENHRY and SYGVKD. This CDR3 has 11 residues. CDR3 DNA sequence: TGTGCCATCAGGGAGACGCATGAGCAGTTCTTC. It is translated as CAIRETHEQFF.

The chain's CDR3 is CASSGFPDTEAFF. CDR3 coding DNA: TGTGCCAGCAGCGGATTTCCGGACACTGAAGCTTTCTTT. The J gene is TRBJ1-1, the V gene TRBV5-8; D not certain. There are 13 residues in the CDR3. CDR1 and CDR2 from the germline V gene are SGHTS and YDEGEE. V was cut by 4 bases and J by 3 bases, with 10 bases left in between.

This clone is categorized as medium-sized. The chain is built from TRBV30 and TRBJ2-1; D unresolved. The germline V gene encodes CDR1 GTSNPN and CDR2 SVGIG (reference sequence). The germline V and J ends were trimmed by 0 bases and 8 bases, with 8 bases remaining between them. The CDR3 length is 12 residues. For the CDR3, the DNA is TGTGCCTGGAGTGTATCTGGGGATGAGCAGTTCTTC. Translation: CAWSVSGDEQFF.

The gene calls are TRBV28 and TRBJ1-5, with D possibly matching TRBD1 (6 bases). Between the trimmed V and J ends, which lost 3 bases and 8 bases, there was a span of 8 bases. The CDR3 contains 12 residues. Germline V gene sequence: CDR1 MDHEN, CDR2 SYDVKM. CDR3 bases: TGTGCCAGCAGTTTGACAGGCGAGCCCCAGCATTTT. Its translation is CASSLTGEPQHF.

The chain uses TRBV9 and TRBJ2-7; 11 nucleotides align to TRBD1. Germline lookup yields CDR1 SGDLS and CDR2 YYNGEE. V lost 2 bases to trimming and J lost 4 bases; unmatched junction nucleotides: 2. The CDR3 has 14 amino acids. The CDR3 DNA reads TGTGCCAGCAGCGTCGGACAGGGGGCTTACGAGCAGTACTTC. This translates into CASSVGQGAYEQYF.

This clone appeared a single time. The V and J genes are TRBV5-4 and TRBJ1-2, with D hard to call. This CDR3 contains 13 residues. Trimming left V 0 bases short and J 4 bases short, with 7 bases between. From germline, CDR1 is SGHNT and CDR2 YYREEE (reference sequence). CDR3 bases: TGTGCCAGCAGCTTGGGTTTGTCCTATGGCTACACCTTC. This translates into CASSLGLSYGYTF.

This chain connects TRBV10-2 to TRBJ2-5; 15 nucleotides match TRBD2. Germline V gene data show CDR1 as WSHSY and CDR2 as SAAADI. This CDR3 has 18 residues. V shed 6 bases and J 3 bases; nucleotides not matched to a gene: 11. The CDR3 reads CASRGGTSGRIRKETQYF. The CDR3 DNA sequence: TGCGCCAGCAGGGGGGGGACTAGCGGGAGGATACGGAAAGAGACCCAGTACTTC.

CDR3 nucleotide sequence: TGTGCCAGTAAACCCCGAAGGGACTCCTACGAGCAGTACTTC. It specifies CASKPRRDSYEQYF. The chain uses TRBV19 and TRBJ2-7; no reliable D call. CDR3 length: 14 amino acids. V lost 7 bases, J lost 0 bases, and 13 bases lay in between. Germline V CDR1 and CDR2: LNHDA, SQIVND (reference sequence).

The rearrangement uses TRBV7-3 and TRBJ1-2, with D perhaps matching TRBD1 (5 bases). Germline CDR1 reads SGHTA; CDR2 reads FQGTGA. The CDR3 runs 14 residues. The V end lost 1 base, the J end lost 7 bases, and 13 bases lay between the germline ends. The CDR3 loop is CASSLIGQGTGYTF. The DNA of the CDR3 is TGTGCCAGCAGCTTAATAGGGCAGGGTACTGGCTACACCTTC. Full variable domain (missing parts from reference TRBV7-3 and TRBJ1-2): GAGVSQTPSNKVTEKGKYVELRCDPISGHTALYWYRQSLGQGPEFLIYFQGTGAADDSGLPNDRFFAVRPEGSVSTLKIQRTERGDSAVYLCASSLIGQGTGYTFGSGTRLTVV.

This rearrangement joins TRBV10-2 to TRBJ2-5, with D possibly being TRBD2 (6 bases). Per germline, CDR1 WSHSY and CDR2 SAAADI. There are 12 residues in the CDR3. V gave up 5 bases and J gave up 4 bases, with 8 bases separating them. The CDR3 loop reads CASSISGETQYF. CDR3 DNA: TGCGCCAGCAGTATTAGCGGAGAGACCCAGTACTTC.

This clone was recorded only once. The chain is built from TRBV28 and TRBJ2-5; TRBD1 matches at 7 bases. The CDR3 loop spans 17 amino acids. Per the germline V gene, CDR1 is MDHEN and CDR2 is SYDVKM. V lost 7 bases and J lost 2; bases outside the gene matches: 16. CDR3 residues: CASTTTSGRGKQETQYF. The CDR3 nucleotides are TGTGCCAGCACCACCACCTCCGGCAGGGGGAAACAAGAGACCCAGTACTTC. The full variable domain, rest sourced from reference TRBV28 and TRBJ2-5, is DVKVTQSSRYLVKRTGEKVFLECVQDMDHENMFWYRQDPGLGLRLIYFSYDVKMKEKGDIPEGYSVSREKKERFSLILESASTNQTSMYLCASTTTSGRGKQETQYFGPGTRLLVL.

The CDR3 bases are TGTGCCAGCAGTCCCGAGCCGGACAGTTCGTGGGGGGTGATCCAAGAGACCCAGTACTTC. Translating gives CASSPEPDSSWGVIQETQYF. The J gene is TRBJ2-5, the V gene TRBV27; D may correspond to TRBD1 or TRBD2 (6 bases each). CDR1 MNHEY and CDR2 SMNVEV come from the germline V gene (reference sequence). The CDR3 sequence is 20 residues long. With 5 bases removed from V and 1 base from J, the gap between germline ends came to 29 bases.

The chain links TRBV11-3 to TRBJ1-2; D is possibly TRBD1 (5 bases). Germline V CDR1 and CDR2: SGHNT, YENEEA. There are 12 residues in the CDR3. V was clipped by 5 bases and J by 8 bases, with 12 bases between them. The CDR3 sequence: CASSISAGGYTF. CDR3 bases: TGTGCCAGCAGCATATCCGCAGGGGGCTACACCTTC.